This T cell receptor beta chain was documented in a study of shared clonotypes between healthy human individuals. Terminally differentiated effector memory CD45RA+ cells were left out of the naive CD8 fraction, which was CD45RO-negative and positively selected for CCR7. Assay: immunoSEQ multiplex PCR; the TCRdb copy retains only in-frame clones and omits some. This sample has millions of clones, with roughly 94% found just once. Germline CDR1 and CDR2: SGHRS and YFSETQ. The CDR3 has 14 residues. Trimming stripped 0 bases from V and 2 bases from J, with 9 bases between. The material sequenced was naive CD8+ T cells sorted from blood. The chain has TRBV5-1 and TRBJ2-7; D is uncertain. The clonotype comes from a man aged 18-30 years in good health. The CDR3 region is CASSLDILAYEQYF. The CDR3 coding sequence is TGCGCCAGCAGCTTGGACATTCTAGCCTACGAGCAGTACTTC. The whole variable domain, filled in from reference TRBV5-1 and TRBJ2-7, reads KAGVTQTPRYLIKTRGQQVTLSCSPISGHRSVSWYQQTPGQGLQFLFEYFSETQRNKGNFPGRFSGRQFSNSRSEMNVSTLELGDSALYLCASSLDILAYEQYFGPGTRLTVT.